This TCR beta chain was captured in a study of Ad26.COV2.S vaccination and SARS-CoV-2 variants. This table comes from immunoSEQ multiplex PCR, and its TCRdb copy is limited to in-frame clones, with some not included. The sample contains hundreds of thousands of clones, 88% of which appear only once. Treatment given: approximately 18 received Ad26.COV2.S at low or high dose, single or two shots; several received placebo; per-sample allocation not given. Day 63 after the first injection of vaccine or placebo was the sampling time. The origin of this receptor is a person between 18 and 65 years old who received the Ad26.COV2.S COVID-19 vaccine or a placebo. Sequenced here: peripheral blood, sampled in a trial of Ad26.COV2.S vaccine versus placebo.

The CDR3: CASSLNRLGHTDTQYF. The CDR3 nucleotides read TGTGCCAGCAGCTTAAACCGTTTGGGGCACACAGATACGCAGTATTTT. The chain has TRBV7-3 and TRBJ2-3; D possibly corresponds to TRBD1 (5 bases). V was cut by 1 base and J by 2 bases, with 13 bases left in between. This CDR3 is built from 16 residues. CDR1 SGHTA and CDR2 FQGTGA come from the germline V gene.